Described below is a single TCR beta chain sequence and its context. As yet, its antigen is unknown. The sample is drawn from a study of T cell responses to AZD1222 COVID-19 vaccine. Study-level findings and limits: The number of AZD1222 recipients seropositive at baseline was only six.

Measured with immunoSEQ multiplex PCR; TCRdb has only the in-frame clones, and not every one. The sample lists about 130,000 clones, around 92% occurring once. The clonotype comes from an adult who received the AZD1222 COVID-19 vaccine. Material: peripheral blood, obtained 28 days after the second AZD1222 dose.

CDR3 DNA: TGTGCCAGCAGCCCTATCAGACAGGGGGCGATGAACTATGGCTACACCTTC. The encoded protein is CASSPIRQGAMNYGYTF. The chain is built from TRBV7-9 and TRBJ1-2; 10 nucleotides align to TRBD1. The germline gives CDR1 SEHNR, CDR2 FQNEAQ (reference sequence). The CDR3 extends over 17 amino acids. V lost 5 bases to trimming and J lost 2 bases; unmatched junction nucleotides: 11.